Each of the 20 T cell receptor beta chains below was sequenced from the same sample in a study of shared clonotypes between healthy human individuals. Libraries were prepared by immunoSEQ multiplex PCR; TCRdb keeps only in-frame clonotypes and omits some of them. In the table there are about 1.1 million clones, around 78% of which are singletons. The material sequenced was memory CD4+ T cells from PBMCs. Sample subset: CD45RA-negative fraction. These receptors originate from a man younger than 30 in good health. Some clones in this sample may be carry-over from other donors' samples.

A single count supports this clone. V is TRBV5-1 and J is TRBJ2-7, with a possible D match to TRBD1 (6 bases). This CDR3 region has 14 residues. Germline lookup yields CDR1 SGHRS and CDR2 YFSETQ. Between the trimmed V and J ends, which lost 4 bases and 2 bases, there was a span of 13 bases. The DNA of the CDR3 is TGCGCCAGCAGCGAGGGGGTGGGGACCTACGAGCAGTACTTC. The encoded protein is CASSEGVGTYEQYF.

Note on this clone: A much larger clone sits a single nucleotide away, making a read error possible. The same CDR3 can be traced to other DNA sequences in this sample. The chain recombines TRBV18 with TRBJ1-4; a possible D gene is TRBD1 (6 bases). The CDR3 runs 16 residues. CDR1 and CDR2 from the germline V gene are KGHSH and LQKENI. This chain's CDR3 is CASSPWEQGGNEKLFF. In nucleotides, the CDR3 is TGTGCCAGTTCACCCTGGGAACAGGGAGGTAATGAAAAACTGTTTTTT.

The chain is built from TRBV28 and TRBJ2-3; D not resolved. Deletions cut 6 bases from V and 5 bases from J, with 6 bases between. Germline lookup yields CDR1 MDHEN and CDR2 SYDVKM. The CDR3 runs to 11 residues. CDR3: CASRALDTQYF. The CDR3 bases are TGTGCCAGCAGGGCATTAGATACGCAGTATTTT.

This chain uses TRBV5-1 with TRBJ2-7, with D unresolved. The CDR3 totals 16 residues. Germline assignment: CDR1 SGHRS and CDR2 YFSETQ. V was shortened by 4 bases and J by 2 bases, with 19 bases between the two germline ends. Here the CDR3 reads CASSSTGPPLAYEQYF. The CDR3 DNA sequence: TGCGCCAGCAGCAGTACCGGGCCCCCATTGGCCTACGAGCAGTACTTC.

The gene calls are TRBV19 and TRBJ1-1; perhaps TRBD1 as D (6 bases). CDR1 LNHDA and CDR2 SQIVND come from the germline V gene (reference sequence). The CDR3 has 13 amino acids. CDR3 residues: CVTQGHMNTEAFF. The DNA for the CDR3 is TGTGTTACGCAGGGGCATATGAACACTGAAGCTTTCTTT.

As DNA, the CDR3 is TGTGCCAGCAGTGAAATGGCCAGCAACGCCGAGCAGTACTTC. Translation: CASSEMASNAEQYF. The chain employs TRBV6-1 and TRBJ2-7; no definite D call. Deletions cut 2 bases from V and 6 bases from J, with 14 bases between. The CDR3 is 14 amino acids. Germline CDR1 and CDR2: MNHNS and SASEGT.

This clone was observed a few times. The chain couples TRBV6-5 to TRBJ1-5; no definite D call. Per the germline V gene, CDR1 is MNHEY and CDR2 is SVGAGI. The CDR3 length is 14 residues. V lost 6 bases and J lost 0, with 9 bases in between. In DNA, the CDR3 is TGTGCCAGCAGCTCCGTTAATAGCAATCAGCCCCAGCATTTT. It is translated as CASSSVNSNQPQHF.

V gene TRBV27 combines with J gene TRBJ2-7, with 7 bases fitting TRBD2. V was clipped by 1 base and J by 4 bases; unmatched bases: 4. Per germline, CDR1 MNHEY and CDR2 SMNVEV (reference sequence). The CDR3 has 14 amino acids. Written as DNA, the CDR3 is TGTGCCAGCAGTTTATTTCCGGGAGGATACGAGCAGTACTTC. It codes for CASSLFPGGYEQYF.

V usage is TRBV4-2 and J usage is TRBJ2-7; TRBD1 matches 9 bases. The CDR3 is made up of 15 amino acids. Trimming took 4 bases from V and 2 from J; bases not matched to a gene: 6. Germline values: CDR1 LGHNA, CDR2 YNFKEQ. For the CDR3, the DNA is TGTGCCAGCAGCCGCCAACGGACAGGGGCCTACGAGCAGTACTTC. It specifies CASSRQRTGAYEQYF.

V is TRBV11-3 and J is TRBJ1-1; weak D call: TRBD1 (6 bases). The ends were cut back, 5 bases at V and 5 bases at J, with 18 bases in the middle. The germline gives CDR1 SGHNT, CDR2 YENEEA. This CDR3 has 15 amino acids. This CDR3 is CASSAFGGQTTEAFF. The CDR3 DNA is TGTGCCAGCAGCGCGTTTGGGGGCCAAACGACTGAAGCTTTCTTT.

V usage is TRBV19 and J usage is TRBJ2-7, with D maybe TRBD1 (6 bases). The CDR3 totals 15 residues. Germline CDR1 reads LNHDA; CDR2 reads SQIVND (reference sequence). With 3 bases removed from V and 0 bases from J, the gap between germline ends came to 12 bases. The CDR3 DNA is TGTGCCAGTAGTATGCAGGGGCGGCCCTCCTACGAGCAGTACTTC. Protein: CASSMQGRPSYEQYF.

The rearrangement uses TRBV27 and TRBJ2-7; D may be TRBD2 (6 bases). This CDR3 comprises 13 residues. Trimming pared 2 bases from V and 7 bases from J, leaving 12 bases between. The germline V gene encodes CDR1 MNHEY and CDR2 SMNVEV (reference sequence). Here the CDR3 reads CASSLNAGWEQYF. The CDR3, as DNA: TGTGCCAGCAGTTTAAATGCGGGGTGGGAGCAGTACTTC.

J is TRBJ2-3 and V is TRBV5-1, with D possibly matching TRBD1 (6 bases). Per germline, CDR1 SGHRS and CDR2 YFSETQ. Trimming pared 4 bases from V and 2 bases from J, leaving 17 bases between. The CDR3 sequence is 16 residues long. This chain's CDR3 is CASSISPGTLTDTQYF. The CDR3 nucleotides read TGCGCCAGCAGCATATCCCCGGGGACACTCACAGATACGCAGTATTTT.

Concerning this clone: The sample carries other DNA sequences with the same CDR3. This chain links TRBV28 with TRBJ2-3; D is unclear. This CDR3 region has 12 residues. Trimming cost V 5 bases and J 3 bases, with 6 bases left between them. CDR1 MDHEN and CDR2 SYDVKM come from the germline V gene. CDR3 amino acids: CASSLGTDTQYF. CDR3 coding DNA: TGTGCCAGCAGTCTGGGGACAGATACGCAGTATTTT.

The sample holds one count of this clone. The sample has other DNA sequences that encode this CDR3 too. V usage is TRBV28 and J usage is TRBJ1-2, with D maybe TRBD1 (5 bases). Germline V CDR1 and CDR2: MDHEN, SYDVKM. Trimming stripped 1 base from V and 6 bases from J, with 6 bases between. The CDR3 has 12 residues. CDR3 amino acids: CASSLLQDGYTF. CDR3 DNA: TGTGCCAGCAGTTTATTACAGGATGGCTACACCTTC.

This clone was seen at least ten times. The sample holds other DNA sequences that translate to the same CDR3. The CDR3 is CASSLARGRSTDTQYF. DNA of the CDR3: TGTGCCAGCAGCTTAGCGAGAGGGAGGAGCACAGATACGCAGTATTTT. The V gene is TRBV7-2, the J gene TRBJ2-3; maybe TRBD2 (6 bases). V was trimmed by 0 bases and J by 0 bases, leaving 10 bases between them. This CDR3 contains 16 residues. Per the germline V gene, CDR1 is SGHTA and CDR2 is FQGNSA. The full variable domain, rest sourced from reference TRBV7-2 and TRBJ2-3, is GAGVSQSPSNKVTEKGKDVELRCDPISGHTALYWYRQSLGQGLEFLIYFQGNSAPDKSGLPSDRFSAERTGGSVSTLTIQRTQQEDSAVYLCASSLARGRSTDTQYFGPGTRLTVL.

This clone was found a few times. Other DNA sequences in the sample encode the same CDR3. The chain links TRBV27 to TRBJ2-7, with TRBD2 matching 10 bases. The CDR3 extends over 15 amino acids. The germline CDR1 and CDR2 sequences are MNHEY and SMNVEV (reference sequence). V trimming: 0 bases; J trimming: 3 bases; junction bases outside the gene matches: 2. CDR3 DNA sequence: TGTGCCAGCAGTTTATCCCTAGCGGGAGTCTACGAGCAGTACTTC. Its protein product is CASSLSLAGVYEQYF.

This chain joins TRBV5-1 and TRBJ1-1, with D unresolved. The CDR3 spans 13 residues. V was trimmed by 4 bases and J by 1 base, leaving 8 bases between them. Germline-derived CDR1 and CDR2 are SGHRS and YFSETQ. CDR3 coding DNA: TGCGCCAGCAGCGAGATGGCGAACACTGAAGCTTTCTTT. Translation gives CASSEMANTEAFF.

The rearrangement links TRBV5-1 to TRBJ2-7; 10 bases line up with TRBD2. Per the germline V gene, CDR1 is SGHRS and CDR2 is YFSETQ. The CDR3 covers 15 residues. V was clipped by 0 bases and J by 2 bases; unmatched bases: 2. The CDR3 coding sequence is TGCGCCAGCAGCTTGGGTAGCGGGGGGCCCTACGAGCAGTACTTC. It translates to CASSLGSGGPYEQYF.

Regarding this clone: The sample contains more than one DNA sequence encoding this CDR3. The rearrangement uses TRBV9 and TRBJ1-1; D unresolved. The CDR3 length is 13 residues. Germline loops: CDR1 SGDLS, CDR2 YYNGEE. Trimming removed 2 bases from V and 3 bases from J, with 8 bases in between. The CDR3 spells CASSVGGYTEAFF. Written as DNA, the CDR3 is TGTGCCAGCAGCGTGGGAGGTTACACTGAAGCTTTCTTT.